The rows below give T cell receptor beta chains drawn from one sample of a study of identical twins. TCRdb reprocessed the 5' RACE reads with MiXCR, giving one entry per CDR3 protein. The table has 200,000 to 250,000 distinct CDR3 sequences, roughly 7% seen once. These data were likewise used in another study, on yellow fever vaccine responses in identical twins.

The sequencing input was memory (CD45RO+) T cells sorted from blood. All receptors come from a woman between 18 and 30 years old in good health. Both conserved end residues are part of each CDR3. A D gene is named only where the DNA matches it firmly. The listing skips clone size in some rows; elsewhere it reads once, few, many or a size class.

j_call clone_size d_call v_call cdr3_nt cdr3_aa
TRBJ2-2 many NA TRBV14 TGTGCCAGCAGCCCGGCGGACACCGGGGAGCTGTTTTTT CASSPADTGELFF
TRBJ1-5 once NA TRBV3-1 TGTGCCAGCAGCCAGACAGAAAATAGCAATCAGCCCCAGCATTTT CASSQTENSNQPQHF
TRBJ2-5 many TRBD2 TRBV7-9 TGTGCCAGCAGCCCGGGACGAACTAGCGGCCAAGAGACCCAGTACTTC CASSPGRTSGQETQYF
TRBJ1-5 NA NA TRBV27 TGTGCCAGCAGTTTTGGAGGGGGGAATAATCAGCCCCAGCATTTT CASSFGGGNNQPQHF
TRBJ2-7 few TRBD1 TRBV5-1 TGCGCCAGCAGCTTGGAATCGGACAGGGTGCGTGAGCAGTACTTC CASSLESDRVREQYF
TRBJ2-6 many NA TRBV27 TGTGCCAGCAGTTCCCTCTCTGGGGCCAACGTCCTGACTTTC CASSSLSGANVLTF
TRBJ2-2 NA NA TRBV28 TGTGCCAGCAGGGGGTCCGACACCGGGGAGCTGTTTTTT CASRGSDTGELFF
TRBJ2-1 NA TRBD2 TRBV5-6 TGTGCCAGCAGCCCGCTCGAAGCGGGGGAGAACTACAATGAGCAGTTCTTC CASSPLEAGENYNEQFF
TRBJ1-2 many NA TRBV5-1 TGCGCCAGCAGCTTGATGGCAGGAGATAACTATGGCTACACCTTC CASSLMAGDNYGYTF
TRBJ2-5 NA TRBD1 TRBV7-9 TGTGCCAGCAGCTCAATGGGGACAGGGAGAGAGACCCAGTACTTC CASSSMGTGRETQYF
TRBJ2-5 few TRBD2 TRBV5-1 TGCGCCAGCAGCTCTGGGACTAGCGGGGTTGGAGAGACCCAGTACTTC CASSSGTSGVGETQYF
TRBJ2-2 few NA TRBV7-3 TGTGCCAGCATGGGGACGGGCGGCGCCGGGGAGCTGTTTTTT CASMGTGGAGELFF
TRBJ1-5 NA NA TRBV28 TGTGCCAGCAGTTTAATTACCCCAGGTTTAAGTAGCAATCAGCCCCAGCATTTT CASSLITPGLSSNQPQHF
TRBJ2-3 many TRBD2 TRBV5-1 TGCGCCAGCAGCTTCAGCGGGAACGTTGGCACAGATACGCAGTATTTT CASSFSGNVGTDTQYF
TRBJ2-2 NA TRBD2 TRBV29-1 TGCAGCGTCGGAATTAGCGGGAGTGGGGAGCTGTTTTTT CSVGISGSGELFF
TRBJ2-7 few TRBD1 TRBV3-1 TGTGCCAGCAGCCAAGATGGGGCAGGGGGCAGGTACGAGCAGTACTTC CASSQDGAGGRYEQYF
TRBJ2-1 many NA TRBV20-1 TGCAGTGCCGCCCAGGGGGTCGGAGCGGGAAGCAATGAGCAGTTCTTC CSAAQGVGAGSNEQFF
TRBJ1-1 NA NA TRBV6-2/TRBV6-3 TGTGCCAGCAGTTACGACAGTAAGGCGCTTTACACTGAAGCTTTCTTT CASSYDSKALYTEAFF
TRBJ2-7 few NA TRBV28 TGTGCCAGCAGTCCACTCCAGGGGAGCGGGGACTACGAGCAGTACTTC CASSPLQGSGDYEQYF
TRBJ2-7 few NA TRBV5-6 TGTGCCAGCAGCCCTACAGGGATTACTTCCTACGAGCAGTACTTC CASSPTGITSYEQYF
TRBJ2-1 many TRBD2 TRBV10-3 TGTGCCACCGGGGGGTACAATGAGCAGTTCTTC CATGGYNEQFF
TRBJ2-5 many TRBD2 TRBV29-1 TGCAGCGTCGGCGGACTAGCGGGATATCAAGAGACCCAGTACTTC CSVGGLAGYQETQYF
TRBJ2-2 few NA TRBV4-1 TGCGCCAGCAGCCAAGACGAGGGAACCGGGGAGCTGTTTTTT CASSQDEGTGELFF
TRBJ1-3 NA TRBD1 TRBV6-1 TGTGCCAGCAGTCGCAGGGGGCAATCTGGAAACACCATATATTTT CASSRRGQSGNTIYF
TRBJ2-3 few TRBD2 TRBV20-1 TGCAGTGCTAGACCACCCTCCGGGACTAGCGGGAGGAAGAGCACAGATACGCAGTATTTT CSARPPSGTSGRKSTDTQYF
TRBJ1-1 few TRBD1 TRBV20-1 TGCAGTGCTAGTACGGGACAGGGGCAAATGAACACTGAAGCTTTCTTT CSASTGQGQMNTEAFF
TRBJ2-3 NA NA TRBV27 TGTGCCAGCAGTAAAACCACTTTGAGCCCAGATACGCAGTATTTT CASSKTTLSPDTQYF
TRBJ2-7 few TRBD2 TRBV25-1 TGTGCCAGCAGTGAAATAGGCTCTAGCGGTTTGGGGGAGCAGTACTTC CASSEIGSSGLGEQYF
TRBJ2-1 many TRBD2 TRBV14 TGTGCCAGCAGCCAACTAGCGGGAAGCTCCTACAATGAGCAGTTCTTC CASSQLAGSSYNEQFF
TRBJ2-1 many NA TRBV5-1 TGCGCCAGCAGCAAGATGAATGAGCAGTTCTTC CASSKMNEQFF
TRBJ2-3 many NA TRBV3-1 TGTGCCAGCAGCCAAGAAGAGGTCACGCAGTATTTT CASSQEEVTQYF
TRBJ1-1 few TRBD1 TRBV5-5 TGTGCCAGCAGCTCAACCGGGACAGTCATGAACACTGAAGCTTTCTTT CASSSTGTVMNTEAFF
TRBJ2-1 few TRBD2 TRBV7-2 TGTGCCAGCAGCCCGGGGACTAGCGGATTGTACTACAATGAGCAGTTCTTC CASSPGTSGLYYNEQFF
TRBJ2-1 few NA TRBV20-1 TGCAGTGCTAGCTATTATTGGGATGAGCAGTTCTTC CSASYYWDEQFF
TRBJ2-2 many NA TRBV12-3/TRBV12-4 TGTGCCAGCAGCCGAACCGGGGAGCTGTTTTTT CASSRTGELFF
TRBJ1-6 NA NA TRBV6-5 TGTGCCAGCAGTTACTCGAACAGGGTGGATTCACCCCTCCACTTT CASSYSNRVDSPLHF
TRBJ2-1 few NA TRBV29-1 TGCAGCGTTGAAGGCCAGCAGTTCTTC CSVEGQQFF
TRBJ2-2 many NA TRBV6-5 TGTGCCAGCAGTTACCCACTGCCGGGGGCGAACACCGGGGAGCTGTTTTTT CASSYPLPGANTGELFF
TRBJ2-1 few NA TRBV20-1 TGCAGTGCTAGCGGGACACACGACTACAATGAGCAGTTCTTC CSASGTHDYNEQFF
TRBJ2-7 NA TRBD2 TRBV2 TGTGCCAGCAGTGAACTGACTAGCGGGAACTACGAGCAGTACTTC CASSELTSGNYEQYF
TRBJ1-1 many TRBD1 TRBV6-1 TGTGCCAGCAGTGACTGGACAGGGAGGGGGACTGAAGCTTTCTTT CASSDWTGRGTEAFF
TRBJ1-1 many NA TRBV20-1 TGCAGTGCTAGAGATTCGGGCGATGGAGCTTTCTTT CSARDSGDGAFF
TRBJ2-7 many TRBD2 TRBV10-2 TGCGCCACCGGACTAGCCCACGAGCAGTACTTC CATGLAHEQYF
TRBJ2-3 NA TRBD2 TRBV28 TGTGCCAGCAGGCCGGGACTAGCGACCCGCACAGATACGCAGTATTTT CASRPGLATRTDTQYF
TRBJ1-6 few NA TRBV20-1 TGCAGTGCTATTACAGGGCAATCCTATAATTCACCCCTCCACTTT CSAITGQSYNSPLHF
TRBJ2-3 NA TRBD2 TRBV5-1 TGCGCCAGCGGGGTCTATAGCGGGGGCACAGATACGCAGTATTTT CASGVYSGGTDTQYF
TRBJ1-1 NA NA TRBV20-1 TGCAGTGCTAGGACCCCCGGGGGCGACACTGAAGCTTTCTTT CSARTPGGDTEAFF
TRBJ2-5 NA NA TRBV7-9 TGTGCCAGCAGCAAGGAGACCCAGTACTTC CASSKETQYF
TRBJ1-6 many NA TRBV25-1 TGTGCCAGCAGGGGGGGGGTGAATAATTCACCCCTCCACTTT CASRGGVNNSPLHF
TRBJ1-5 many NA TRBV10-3 TGTGCCACGACACACGGAACTAATCAGCCCCAGCATTTT CATTHGTNQPQHF
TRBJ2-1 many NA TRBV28 TGTGCCAGCAGTTCCACCTGGTACGTGGGAGGCTCCTACAATGAGCAGTTCTTC CASSSTWYVGGSYNEQFF
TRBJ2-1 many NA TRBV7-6 TGTGCCAGCAGCTTGCGGACGGCCTACAATGAGCAGTTCTTC CASSLRTAYNEQFF
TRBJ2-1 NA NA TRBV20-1 TGCAGTGCTAGAAGGCAGATTGAGCAGTTCTTC CSARRQIEQFF
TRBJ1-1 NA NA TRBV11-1 TGTGCCAGCAGGGGGATAACCACTGAAGCTTTCTTT CASRGITTEAFF
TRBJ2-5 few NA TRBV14 TGTGCCAGCAGCCGCAGGAGGGACCAAGAGACCCAGTACTTC CASSRRRDQETQYF
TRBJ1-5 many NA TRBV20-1 TGCAGTGCCCGGACAGATAGCAATCAGCCCCAGCATTTT CSARTDSNQPQHF
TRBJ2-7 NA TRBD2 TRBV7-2 TGTGCCAGCAGCTTAGCGGGTGGGACTAGCCCTTACGAGCAGTACTTC CASSLAGGTSPYEQYF
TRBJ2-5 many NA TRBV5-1 TGCGCCAGCAGCTCTGGCAGCGGGACCCAGTACTTC CASSSGSGTQYF
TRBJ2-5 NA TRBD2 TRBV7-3 TGTGCCAGCAGCGGAGTAGCGGGAGTAAGGGAGACCCAGTACTTC CASSGVAGVRETQYF